A selection of T cell receptor beta chains follows, all from one sample in a study of blood T cell repertoires in COVID-19. TCRdb keeps only in-frame clones here, not all; method: immunoSEQ multiplex PCR. This sample carries under 250,000 clones, around 80% of them seen once, and the ten largest clones take roughly 6%. Material: peripheral blood. The receptors shown here come from a woman aged 70-85 years with acute or convalescent COVID-19. Each CDR3 is given with its conserved first and last residue. D genes are given only for firm matches. The size of a clone is reported for some rows only, either as once, few or many, or as a class for expanded clones.

J	D	V	size	CDR3	DNA
TRBJ2-1	NA	TRBV7-9	NA	CASSYPPERQFF	TGTGCCAGCAGCTATCCCCCGGAGCGCCAGTTCTTC
TRBJ2-7	NA	TRBV6-5	few	CASSYSGEGVYEQYF	TGTGCCAGCAGTTACTCCGGTGAGGGGGTTTACGAGCAGTACTTC
TRBJ1-1	TRBD1	TRBV7-2	once	CASSYGTGAEAFF	TGTGCCAGCAGCTACGGGACAGGGGCTGAAGCTTTCTTT
TRBJ2-1	NA	TRBV10-3	NA	CAISESLGRYNEQFF	TGTGCCATCAGTGAGTCGTTGGGGCGGTACAATGAGCAGTTCTTC
TRBJ1-2	NA	TRBV30	NA	CAWSVLRANYGYTF	TGTGCCTGGAGTGTACTACGGGCTAACTATGGCTACACCTTC
TRBJ1-2	NA	TRBV21-1	NA	CASSNWTELTNYGYTF	TGTGCCAGCAGCAACTGGACAGAACTAACTAACTATGGCTACACCTTC
TRBJ2-7	NA	TRBV2	few	CASSERGSAYEQYF	TGTGCCAGCAGTGAACGGGGTTCGGCCTACGAGCAGTACTTC
TRBJ2-5	NA	TRBV2	few	CANEVPETQYF	TGTGCCAACGAGGTCCCGGAGACCCAGTACTTC
TRBJ2-3	TRBD2	TRBV5-1	few	CASSGRTSGSYTDTQYF	TGCGCCAGCAGCGGGAGGACTAGCGGGAGTTACACAGATACGCAGTATTTT
TRBJ2-2	NA	TRBV6-5	NA	CASSWGRDKNTGELFF	TGTGCCAGCAGTTGGGGCCGGGACAAGAACACCGGGGAGCTGTTTTTT
TRBJ2-7	TRBD1	TRBV5-1	NA	CASSVGGTGSSYEQYF	TGCGCCAGCAGCGTCGGCGGGACAGGGAGCTCCTACGAGCAGTACTTC
TRBJ1-1	NA	TRBV6-5	NA	CASRGGLTEAFF	TGTGCCAGCAGGGGGGGGCTGACTGAAGCTTTCTTT
TRBJ1-3	NA	TRBV9	NA	CASSALGGGNTIYF	TGTGCCAGCAGCGCCCTAGGGGGTGGAAACACCATATATTTT
TRBJ2-3	NA	TRBV5-8	few	CASSDLGDTQYF	TGTGCCAGCAGCGACCTCGGGGATACGCAGTATTTT
TRBJ2-2	TRBD1	TRBV2	NA	CASLGQILTGELFF	TGTGCCAGCCTGGGACAGATTCTGACCGGGGAGCTGTTTTTT
TRBJ2-2	TRBD2	TRBV19	NA	CASSMGLAGGRTDTGELFF	TGTGCCAGTAGTATGGGACTAGCGGGAGGCAGAACGGACACCGGGGAGCTGTTTTTT
TRBJ2-5	TRBD2	TRBV3-1/TRBV3-2	NA	CASSQGGGRVETQYF	TGTGCCAGCAGCCAAGGGGGCGGGAGGGTCGAAACCCAGTACTTC
TRBJ2-1	NA	TRBV3-1/TRBV3-2	NA	CASSQGRIGRESYNEQFF	TGTGCCAGCAGCCAAGGGAGAATCGGCAGGGAATCCTACAATGAGCAGTTCTTC
TRBJ2-7	TRBD1	TRBV5-1	NA	CASSLAGDRGPNEQYF	TGCGCCAGCAGCTTGGCCGGGGACAGGGGGCCGAACGAGCAGTACTTC
TRBJ1-5	NA	TRBV19	NA	CASTVAGFDQPQHF	TGTGCCAGTACTGTAGCGGGGTTCGATCAGCCCCAGCATTTT
TRBJ2-5	TRBD2	TRBV6-5	NA	CASKASGRVETQYF	TGTGCCAGCAAGGCTAGCGGGAGGGTGGAGACCCAGTACTTC
TRBJ2-1	TRBD2	TRBV30	NA	CAWSVGTSGKAEQFF	TGTGCCTGGAGTGTAGGGACTAGCGGGAAAGCTGAGCAGTTCTTC